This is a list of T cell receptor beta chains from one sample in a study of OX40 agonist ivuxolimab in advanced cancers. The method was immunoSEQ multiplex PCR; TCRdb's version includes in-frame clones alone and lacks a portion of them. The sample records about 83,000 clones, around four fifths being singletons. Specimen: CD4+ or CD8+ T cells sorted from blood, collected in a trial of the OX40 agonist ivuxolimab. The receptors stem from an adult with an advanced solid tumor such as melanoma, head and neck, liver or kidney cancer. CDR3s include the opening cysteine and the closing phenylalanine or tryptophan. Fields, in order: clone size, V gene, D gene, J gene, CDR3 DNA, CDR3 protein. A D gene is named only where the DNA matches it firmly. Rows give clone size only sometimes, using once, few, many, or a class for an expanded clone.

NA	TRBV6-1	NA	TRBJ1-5	TGTGCCACTTTATTGCGGGGTAGCAATCAGCCCCAGCATTTT	CATLLRGSNQPQHF
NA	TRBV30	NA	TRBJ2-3	TGTGCCTGTCGTCCGGGGGCTAGCACAGATACGCAGTATTTT	CACRPGASTDTQYF
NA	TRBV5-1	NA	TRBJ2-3	TGCGCCAGCAGCTTGAACTCAGATACGCAGTATTTT	CASSLNSDTQYF
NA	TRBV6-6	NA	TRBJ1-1	TGTGCCAGCAGTTACGAAGGGGGGTCGACTGAAGCTTTCTTT	CASSYEGGSTEAFF
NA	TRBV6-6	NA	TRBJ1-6	TGTGCCAGCAGTCAGCTCTACAATTCACCCCTCCACTTT	CASSQLYNSPLHF
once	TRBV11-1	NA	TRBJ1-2	TGTGCCAGCAGCCACGGGTACTATGGCTACACCTTC	CASSHGYYGYTF
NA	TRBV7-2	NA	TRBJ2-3	TGTGCCAGCAGGCCCCTTGGCAACACAGATACGCAGTATTTT	CASRPLGNTDTQYF
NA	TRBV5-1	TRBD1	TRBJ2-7	TGCGCCAGCAGCTTGGCCGCAGGGACAGGGGCCTACGAGCAGTACTTC	CASSLAAGTGAYEQYF
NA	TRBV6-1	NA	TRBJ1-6	TGTGCCAGCAGTGACCCAGGGCCGCCCCTCCACTTT	CASSDPGPPLHF
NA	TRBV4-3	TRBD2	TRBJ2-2	TGCGCCAGCAGCCAAGCCACGGGACTAGCGGGGGGTCGATTCACCGGGGAGCTGTTTTTT	CASSQATGLAGGRFTGELFF
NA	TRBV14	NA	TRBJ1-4	TGTGCCAGCAGCCAAGAGTGGGCAAGCGAAAAACTGTTTTTT	CASSQEWASEKLFF
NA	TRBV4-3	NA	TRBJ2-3	TGCGCCAGCAGCCAAGAGGGGGTGAGAGCAGATACGCAGTATTTT	CASSQEGVRADTQYF
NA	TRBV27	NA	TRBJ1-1	TGTGCCAGCAGTTTTTGGGGCGTGAACACTGAAGCTTTCTTT	CASSFWGVNTEAFF
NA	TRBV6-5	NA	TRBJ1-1	TGTGCCAGCACCTACCTGACAGGCGGGACTGAAGCTTTCTTT	CASTYLTGGTEAFF
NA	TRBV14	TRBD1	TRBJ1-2	TGTGCCAGCAGCCCCGGACAGGGTGGTGGCTACACCTTC	CASSPGQGGGYTF
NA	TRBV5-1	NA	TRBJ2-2	TGCGCCAGCAGCTTGGCGGGGCCAAACACCGGGGAGCTGTTTTTT	CASSLAGPNTGELFF
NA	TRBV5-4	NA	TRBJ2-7	TGTGCCAGCAGCTTGGACAGGCTCTCCTACGAGCAGTACTTC	CASSLDRLSYEQYF
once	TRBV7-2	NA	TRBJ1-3	TGTGCCAGCAGCTTAGGTCCAGGGGCTGGAAACACCATATATTTT	CASSLGPGAGNTIYF
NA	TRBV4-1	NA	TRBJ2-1	TGCGCCAGCAGCCAAGATCGCCGTTACAATGAGCAGTTCTTC	CASSQDRRYNEQFF
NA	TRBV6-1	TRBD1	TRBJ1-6	TGTGCCAGCAGTAGACAGGGCTGGGATTCACCCCTCCACTTT	CASSRQGWDSPLHF
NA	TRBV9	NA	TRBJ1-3	TGTGCCAGCAGCCCTCAGGTCGGAGGCACCATATATTTT	CASSPQVGGTIYF
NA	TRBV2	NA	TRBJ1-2	TGTGCCAGCACCTACAGCAGGGAGGCTGGCTACACCTTC	CASTYSREAGYTF
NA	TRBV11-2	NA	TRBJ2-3	TGTGCCAGCAGCTTGTTGGATACGCAGTATTTT	CASSLLDTQYF
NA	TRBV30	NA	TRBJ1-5	TGTGCCTGGAGTAATAAGGGCCCCGGGGGGCCCCAGCATTTT	CAWSNKGPGGPQHF
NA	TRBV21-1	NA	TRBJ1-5	TGTGCCAGCAGCACTTCAAAGGGACAGTATAGCAATCAGCCCCAGCATTTT	CASSTSKGQYSNQPQHF
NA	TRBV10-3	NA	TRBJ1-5	TGTGCCATCAGTGCTACCAATCAGCCCCAGCATTTT	CAISATNQPQHF
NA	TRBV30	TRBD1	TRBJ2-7	TGTGCCTGGAGTTTCGGGACAGGGATCTACGAGCAGTACTTC	CAWSFGTGIYEQYF
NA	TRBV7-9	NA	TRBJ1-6	TGTGCCAGCAGCTCTTTACCGAATTCACCCCTCCACTTT	CASSSLPNSPLHF
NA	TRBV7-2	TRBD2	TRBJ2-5	TGTGCCAGCAGCTTAGTCTCCGCGGGGGAACAGACCCAGTACTTC	CASSLVSAGEQTQYF
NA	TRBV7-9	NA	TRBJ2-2	TGTGCCAGCAGCTCCGCTAGAATTGGGGCGGTCACCGGGGAGCTGTTTTTT	CASSSARIGAVTGELFF
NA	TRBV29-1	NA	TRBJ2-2	TGCAGCGCAACCCGGGGTTCGGGAGCCACCGGGGAGCTGTTTTTT	CSATRGSGATGELFF
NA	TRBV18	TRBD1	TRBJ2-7	TGTGCCAGCCGCCCCGGGACAGGGAGCTACGAGCAGTACTTC	CASRPGTGSYEQYF
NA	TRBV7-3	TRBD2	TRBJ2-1	TGTGCCAGCAGCTTAGGGAGGGGTGGGAATGAGCAGTTCTTC	CASSLGRGGNEQFF
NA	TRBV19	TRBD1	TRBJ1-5	TGTGCCAGTACCCCGACAGGGTTCAATCAGCCCCAGCATTTT	CASTPTGFNQPQHF
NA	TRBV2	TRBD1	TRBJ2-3	TGTGCCAGCAGTGTAGGACAGGGAGCACCAGATACGCAGTATTTT	CASSVGQGAPDTQYF
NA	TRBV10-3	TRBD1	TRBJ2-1	TGTGCCATCAGTGATTTGGCAGGGGGCTACAATGAGCAGTTCTTC	CAISDLAGGYNEQFF
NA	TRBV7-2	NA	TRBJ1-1	TGTGCCAGCAGCGCGACAGCGGAGAACACTGAAGCTTTCTTT	CASSATAENTEAFF
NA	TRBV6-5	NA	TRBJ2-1	TGTGCCAGCAGTCAGGCAGACAGCTACAATGAGCAGTTCTTC	CASSQADSYNEQFF
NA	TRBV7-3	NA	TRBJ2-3	TGTGCCAGCAGGCAGTCAGCCAACACAGATACGCAGTATTTT	CASRQSANTDTQYF
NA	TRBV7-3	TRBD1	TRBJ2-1	TGTGCCAGCAGCTACGTGGGTAGGGGGCACGGTGAGCAGTTCTTC	CASSYVGRGHGEQFF
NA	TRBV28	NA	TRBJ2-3	TGTGCCAGCAGCCTTACTACGCAGTATTTT	CASSLTTQYF
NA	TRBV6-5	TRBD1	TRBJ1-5	TGTGCCAGATCCCGGGACAGACCGAATCAGCCCCAGCATTTT	CARSRDRPNQPQHF
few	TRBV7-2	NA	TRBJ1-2	TGTGCCAGCAGCGTCGGTAGGGGCAGGGACGATTATGGCTACACCTTC	CASSVGRGRDDYGYTF
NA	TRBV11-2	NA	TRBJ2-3	TGTGCCAGCAGCTTAGCGTGGCTAGATTTAGATACGCAGTATTTT	CASSLAWLDLDTQYF
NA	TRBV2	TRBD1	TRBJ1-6	TGTGCCAGCTCCCAGAGGGACAGGGGATCACCCCTCCACTTT	CASSQRDRGSPLHF
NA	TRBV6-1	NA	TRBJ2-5	TGTGCCAGCAGCCCACACGAGGGGGTAGAGACCCAGTACTTC	CASSPHEGVETQYF
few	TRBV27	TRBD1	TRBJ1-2	TGTGCCAGCAGCCGTAGCGGACAGGGACAATACACCTTC	CASSRSGQGQYTF
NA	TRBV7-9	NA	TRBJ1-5	TGTGCCAGCAGCCCAGACTTTGGCAATCAGCCCCAGCATTTT	CASSPDFGNQPQHF
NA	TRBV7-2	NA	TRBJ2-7	TGTGCCAGCACTCCGACAGGACTCTCCTACGAGCAGTACTTC	CASTPTGLSYEQYF
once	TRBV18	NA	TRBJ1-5	TGTGCCAGCTCACCTTCCTCCGGGGTAGGTAGCAATCAGCCCCAGCATTTT	CASSPSSGVGSNQPQHF
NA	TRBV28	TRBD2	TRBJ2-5	TGTGCCAGCAGTTATACTAGCGGGCGGTGGGACTTC	CASSYTSGRWDF
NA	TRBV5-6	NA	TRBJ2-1	TGTGCCAGCAGCCCCCTCCGGGACATTGCTGGAAATGAGCAGTTCTTC	CASSPLRDIAGNEQFF